What follows describes a single T cell receptor beta chain. Its antigen is currently unknown. Germline V CDR1 and CDR2: SGHDT, YYEEEE. Trimming removed 1 base from V and 4 bases from J, with 11 bases in between. The CDR3 runs to 14 residues. This sample was taken from a study of CD4 T cells in relation to SARS-CoV-2 and coronaviruses. Overall study: PBMCs were cultured with antigen for 10 days before TCR beta sequencing. Whole-study results and caveats: In around 60% of donors, memory CD4+ clonotypes crossrecognized SARS-CoV-2 and at least one common cold coronavirus spike. Monoreactive clones expanded significantly more to SARS-CoV-2 than crossreactive clones did.

The method was immunoSEQ multiplex PCR; TCRdb's version includes in-frame clones alone and lacks a portion of them. The table records just over 25,000 clones, 77% of them present only once. CD4+ T cells from unexposed donors were obtained before the COVID-19 pandemic (2011-2018). Isolation of CD4+ T cells took place after approximately 11 days in culture. Cells permitting, SARS-CoV-2 S/N and four cold-coronavirus spikes were tested on unexposed-donor CD4+ T cells. Material: CD4+ T cells from PBMCs, cultured in vitro. This rearrangement joins TRBV5-6 to TRBJ1-1; weak D call: TRBD1 (6 bases). The TCR was taken from a human donor in good health. The CDR3 DNA is TGTGCCAGCAGCTTGAGGATAGGGGGCACTGAAGCTTTCTTT. Translating it yields CASSLRIGGTEAFF.